Below are 10 T cell receptor beta chains sequenced from a single sample in a study of regulatory T cells in long-lasting Graves disease. Indicated time point: newly diagnosed GD, antithyroid drugs for less than 3 months. Making the TCR library involved RNA that had been extracted from PBMCs. Arm-PCR with iRepertoire HTBI primers amplified the CDR3 regions for these TCR beta libraries. Using its own MiXCR run on the multiplex PCR reads, TCRdb lists one record per CDR3 protein. This sample has over 200,000 distinct CDR3 sequences, with 15% to 20% found just once. These sequences were also reported in another study, on T cells in Graves' hyperthyroidism and ophthalmopathy.

The material was peripheral blood mononuclear cells (PBMCs), obtained at new diagnosis, from a patient treated with antithyroid drugs. The receptors shown here come from a woman aged 25 to 45 with Graves disease.

This clonotype was observed at least ten times. This CDR3 reads CSAVPGLAETEQFF. CDR3 nucleotides: TGCAGTGCCGTCCCGGGACTAGCTGAGACTGAGCAGTTCTTC. The chain links TRBV20-1 to TRBJ2-1; TRBD2 matches at 9 bases. The V gene end was trimmed by 6 bases and the J gene end by 9 bases; junction bases not matched to a gene: 12. The CDR3 covers 14 residues. Per the germline V gene, CDR1 is DFQATT and CDR2 is SNEGSKA (reference sequence).

Note on this clonotype: A read error is likely here: a far larger clone is one base away. V is TRBV6-6 and J is TRBJ1-6; D gene ambiguous. The V gene's germline CDR1 is MNHNY and CDR2 SVGAGI (reference sequence). The CDR3 covers 16 residues. The CDR3 spells CASSYSGILNNPPLHF. The CDR3 DNA reads TGTGCCAGCAGTTACTCGGGGATCTTAAATAATCCACCCCTCCACTTT.

V gene TRBV7-9 combines with J gene TRBJ1-1; D gene ambiguous. Looked up from germline, CDR1 is SEHNR and CDR2 is FQNEAQ (reference sequence). The germline V and J ends were trimmed by 6 bases and 5 bases, with 13 bases remaining between them. The CDR3 loop spans 13 amino acids. The CDR3: CASSNNSRTEAFF. CDR3 DNA: TGTGCCAGCAGTAATAATTCCAGGACTGAAGCTTTCTTT.

Ten or more counts support this clonotype. CDR3 sequence: CASSLDREWPQHF. CDR3 coding DNA: TGTGCCAGCAGCCTAGACAGGGAATGGCCCCAGCATTTT. The chain uses TRBV6-2 or TRBV6-3 and TRBJ1-5; TRBD1 matches 7 bases. CDR1 and CDR2 (germline): MNHEY, SVGEGT. With 6 bases clipped from V and 9 bases from J, the junction kept 8 bases outside the gene matches. This CDR3 spans 13 amino acids.

In regard to this clonotype: A read error may be the cause here, since a much bigger clone is one base away. The rearrangement links TRBV4-1 to TRBJ1-4, with a tentative D call TRBD1 (6 bases). The CDR3 spans 18 residues. The V gene lost 2 bases and the J gene lost 5 bases, with 21 bases spanning the gap. Germline V gives CDR1 MGHRA, CDR2 YSYEKL. This CDR3 is CASSQQLRPRTANEKLFF. DNA for the CDR3: TGCGCCAGCAGCCAACAACTACGCCCCAGGACAGCGAATGAAAAACTGTTTTTT.

This clonotype was counted many times. This sequence joins TRBV19 and TRBJ1-2, with unresolved D. CDR3 length: 16 residues. CDR1 LNHDA and CDR2 SQIVND come from the germline V gene (reference sequence). The ends were cut back, 2 bases at V and 4 bases at J, with 17 bases in the middle. The CDR3 loop is CASSIRPQTGSYGYTF. The CDR3 DNA sequence: TGTGCCAGTAGTATACGCCCTCAGACGGGGAGCTATGGCTACACCTTC. Full variable domain (rest looked up from reference TRBV19 and TRBJ1-2): DGGITQSPKYLFRKEGQNVTLSCEQNLNHDAMYWYRQDPGQGLRLIYYSQIVNDFQKGDIAEGYSVSREKKESFPLTVTSAQKNPTAFYLCASSIRPQTGSYGYTFGSGTRLTVV.

The table lists this clonotype with many counts. The rearrangement uses TRBV20-1 and TRBJ2-2; 12 bases are shared with TRBD2. CDR1 is DFQATT and CDR2 is SNEGSKA in the germline V gene (reference sequence). The CDR3 is made up of 18 amino acids. With 0 bases clipped from V and 5 bases from J, the junction kept 10 bases outside the gene matches. DNA for the CDR3: TGCAGTGCTAGAGATGTGGCTAGCGGGGGGGTGTTTACCGGGGAGCTGTTTTTT. Translated, it gives CSARDVASGGVFTGELFF.

This clonotype was seen a handful of times. The CDR3 nucleotides read TGTGCCAGCAGTGAAAACATGGGCGGGAGCACAGATACGCAGTATTTT. It translates to CASSENMGGSTDTQYF. This chain connects TRBV6-1 to TRBJ2-3, with a tentative D call TRBD2 (5 bases). Germline CDR1 reads MNHNS; CDR2 reads SASEGT. There are 16 residues in the CDR3. The V end was cut by 2 bases, the J end by 0 bases, with 12 bases between.

This clonotype was observed at least ten times. Just one base apart from a much larger clone, this may be a read error. The chain joins TRBV7-2 to TRBJ2-7, with a possible D match to TRBD1 (6 bases). V was pared by 4 bases and J by 3 bases, with 10 bases between. The CDR3 loop spans 13 amino acids. From germline, CDR1 is SGHTA and CDR2 FQGNSA. CDR3 nucleotide sequence: TGTGCCAGCAGCTGGACAGAACTCTACGAGCAGTACTTC. Its translation is CASSWTELYEQYF.

On this clonotype itself: A clone one base away is much larger, so this may be a read error. Because it lacks the conserved phenylalanine or tryptophan at the end, this CDR3 is likely a read error. This chain connects TRBV6-1 to TRBJ1-6; D gene uncertain. The CDR3 spans 16 residues. Trimming removed 6 bases from V and 10 bases from J, with 22 bases in between. Germline values: CDR1 MNHNS, CDR2 SASEGT. CDR3 region: CASSPGPSFAGSPLHL. CDR3 coding DNA: TGTGCCAGCAGCCCTGGTCCGTCCTTCGCGGGATCACCCCTCCACCTT.